Listed here is a single TCR beta chain. Its target is not known. This entry belongs to a study of T cells in Graves' hyperthyroidism and ophthalmopathy. RNA transcripts served as the template for amplifying TCR beta CDR3 regions. With the HTBI primer set, the TCR CDR3 went through a first round of RT-PCR. TCRdb reprocessed the multiplex PCR reads with MiXCR, giving one entry per CDR3 protein. The data show around 600,000 distinct CDR3 sequences, just under 45% seen once. Diagnoses rested on clinical symptoms, serum thyroxine and TRAb, thyroid ultrasound and orbital computed tomography. The study's findings and limits: Most clonotypes that expanded in the thyroid above 0.001 also showed up in blood.

CDR3 length: 13 residues. The V and J ends lost 2 bases and 4 bases respectively, with 5 bases between them. The sequenced material came from peripheral blood or thyroid tissue (not recorded which). V gene TRBV12-3 or TRBV12-4 combines with J gene TRBJ1-4; D is ambiguous. This TCR was recovered from an adult man with Graves' disease, either hyperthyroidism or ophthalmopathy (not recorded which). The CDR3 is CASSLISNEKLFF. DNA for the CDR3: TGTGCCAGCAGTTTAATCAGTAATGAAAAACTGTTTTTT.